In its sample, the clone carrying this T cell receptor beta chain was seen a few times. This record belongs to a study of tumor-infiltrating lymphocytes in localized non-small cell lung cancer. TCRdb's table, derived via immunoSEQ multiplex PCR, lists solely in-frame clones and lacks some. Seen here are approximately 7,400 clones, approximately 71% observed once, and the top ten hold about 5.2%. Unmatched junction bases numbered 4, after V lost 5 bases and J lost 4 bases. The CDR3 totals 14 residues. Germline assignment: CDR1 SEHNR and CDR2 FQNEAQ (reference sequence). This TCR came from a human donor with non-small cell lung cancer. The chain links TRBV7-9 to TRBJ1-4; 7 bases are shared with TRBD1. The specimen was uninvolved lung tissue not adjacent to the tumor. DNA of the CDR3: TGTGCCAGCAGCGGGGACAGCAATAATGAAAAACTGTTTTTT. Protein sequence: CASSGDSNNEKLFF.